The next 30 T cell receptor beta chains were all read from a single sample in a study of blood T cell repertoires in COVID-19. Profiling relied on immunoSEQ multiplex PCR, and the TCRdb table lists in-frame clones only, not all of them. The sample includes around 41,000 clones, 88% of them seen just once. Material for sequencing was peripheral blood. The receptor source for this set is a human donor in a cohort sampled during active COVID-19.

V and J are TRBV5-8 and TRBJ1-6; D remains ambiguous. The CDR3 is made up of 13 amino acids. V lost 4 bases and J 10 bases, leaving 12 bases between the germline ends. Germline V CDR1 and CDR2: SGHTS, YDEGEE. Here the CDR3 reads CASSLPSRSPLHF. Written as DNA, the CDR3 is TGTGCCAGCAGCCTGCCGTCGAGGTCACCCCTCCACTTT.

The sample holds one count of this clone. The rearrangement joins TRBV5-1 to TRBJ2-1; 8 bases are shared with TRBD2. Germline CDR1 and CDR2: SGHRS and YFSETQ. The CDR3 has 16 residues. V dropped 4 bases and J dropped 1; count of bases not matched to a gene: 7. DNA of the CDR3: TGCGCCAGCAGCAGGGGAGGGACTAGTTCCTACAATGAGCAGTTCTTC. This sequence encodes CASSRGGTSSYNEQFF.

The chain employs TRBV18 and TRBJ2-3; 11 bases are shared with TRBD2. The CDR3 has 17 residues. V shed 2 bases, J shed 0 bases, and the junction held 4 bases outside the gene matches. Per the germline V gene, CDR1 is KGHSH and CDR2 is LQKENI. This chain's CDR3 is CASSPKRLAGSTDTQYF. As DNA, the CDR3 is TGTGCCAGCTCACCAAAGCGACTAGCGGGAAGCACAGATACGCAGTATTTT.

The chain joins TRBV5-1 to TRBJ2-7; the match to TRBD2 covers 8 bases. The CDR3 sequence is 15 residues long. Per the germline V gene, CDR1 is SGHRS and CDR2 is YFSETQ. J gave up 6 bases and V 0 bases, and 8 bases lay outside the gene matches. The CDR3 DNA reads TGCGCCAGCAGCTTGGCCAGCGGGAGACCCACCGAGCAGTACTTC. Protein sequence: CASSLASGRPTEQYF.

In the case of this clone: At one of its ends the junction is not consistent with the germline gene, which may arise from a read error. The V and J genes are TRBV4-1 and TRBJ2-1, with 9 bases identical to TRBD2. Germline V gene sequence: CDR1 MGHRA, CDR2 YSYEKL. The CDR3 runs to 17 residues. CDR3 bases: TGCGCCAGCAGGCCTGGATGGACTAGCGAAAGAAACAATAAGCAGTTCTTC. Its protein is CASRPGWTSERNNKQFF.

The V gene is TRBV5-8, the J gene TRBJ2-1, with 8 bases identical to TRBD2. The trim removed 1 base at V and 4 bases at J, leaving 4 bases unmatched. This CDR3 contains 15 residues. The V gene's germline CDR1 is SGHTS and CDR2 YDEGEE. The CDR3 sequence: CASSLLLAGYNEQFF. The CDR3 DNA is TGTGCCAGCAGCTTGTTGTTAGCGGGGTACAATGAGCAGTTCTTC.

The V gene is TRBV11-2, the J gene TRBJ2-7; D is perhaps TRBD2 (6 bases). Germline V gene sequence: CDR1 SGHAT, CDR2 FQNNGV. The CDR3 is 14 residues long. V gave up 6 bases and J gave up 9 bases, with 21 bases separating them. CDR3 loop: CASSSTGLLSRQYF. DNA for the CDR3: TGTGCCAGCAGTTCCACGGGACTCCTATCGAGGCAGTACTTC.

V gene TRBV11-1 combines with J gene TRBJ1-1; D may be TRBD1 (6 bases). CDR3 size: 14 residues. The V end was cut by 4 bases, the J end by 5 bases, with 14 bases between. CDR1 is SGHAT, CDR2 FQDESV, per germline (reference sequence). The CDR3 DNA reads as TGTGCCAGCAGCTGGAATACAGGGAGAACTGAAGCTTTCTTT. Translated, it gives CASSWNTGRTEAFF. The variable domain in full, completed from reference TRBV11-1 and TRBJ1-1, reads EAEVAQSPRYKITEKSQAVAFWCDPISGHATLYWYRQILGQGPELLVQFQDESVVDDSQLPKDRFSAERLKGVDSTLKIQPAELGDSAMYLCASSWNTGRTEAFFGQGTRLTVV.

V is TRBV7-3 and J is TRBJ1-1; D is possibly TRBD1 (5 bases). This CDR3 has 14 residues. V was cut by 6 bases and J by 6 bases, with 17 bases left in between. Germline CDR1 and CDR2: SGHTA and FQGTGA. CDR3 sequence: CASSKRQGGPEAFF. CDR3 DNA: TGTGCCAGCAGTAAAAGGCAGGGTGGGCCTGAAGCTTTCTTT.

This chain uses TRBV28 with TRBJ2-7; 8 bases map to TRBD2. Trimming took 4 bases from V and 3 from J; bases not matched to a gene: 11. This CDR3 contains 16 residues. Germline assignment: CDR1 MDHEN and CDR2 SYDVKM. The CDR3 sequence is CASSSSGGRNFYEQYF. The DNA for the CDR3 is TGTGCCAGCAGTTCCTCCGGCGGGAGGAACTTCTACGAGCAGTACTTC.

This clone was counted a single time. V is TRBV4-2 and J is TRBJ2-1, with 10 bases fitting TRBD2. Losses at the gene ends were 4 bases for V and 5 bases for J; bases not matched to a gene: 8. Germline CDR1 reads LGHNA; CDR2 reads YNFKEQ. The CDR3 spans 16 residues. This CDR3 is CASSPNSGGYDNEQFF. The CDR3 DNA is TGTGCCAGCAGCCCCAATAGCGGGGGGTACGACAATGAGCAGTTCTTC.

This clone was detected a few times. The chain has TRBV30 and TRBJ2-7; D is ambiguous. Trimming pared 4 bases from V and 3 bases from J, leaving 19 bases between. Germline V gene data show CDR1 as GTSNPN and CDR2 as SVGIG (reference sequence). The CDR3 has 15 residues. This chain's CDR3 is CAWTRMGPIDYEQYF. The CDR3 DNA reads TGTGCCTGGACCAGAATGGGCCCGATAGACTACGAGCAGTACTTC.

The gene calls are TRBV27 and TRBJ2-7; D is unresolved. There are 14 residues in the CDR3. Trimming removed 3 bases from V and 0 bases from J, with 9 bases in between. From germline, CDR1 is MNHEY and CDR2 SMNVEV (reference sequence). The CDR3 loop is CASSFLQTSYEQYF. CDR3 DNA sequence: TGTGCCAGCAGTTTCTTACAGACCTCCTACGAGCAGTACTTC.

The chain's CDR3 is CASSTSLTLHKASYEQYF. In nucleotides, the CDR3 is TGTGCCAGTAGTACTTCCCTCACTCTCCATAAAGCCTCCTACGAGCAGTACTTC. The V call is TRBV19, the J call TRBJ2-7; D gene unclear. The CDR3 contains 18 residues. V lost 4 bases, J lost 0 bases, and 22 bases lay in between. Per germline, CDR1 LNHDA and CDR2 SQIVND (reference sequence).

The CDR3 sequence is CASSPHFQGASYNEQFF. DNA of the CDR3: TGTGCCAGCAGTCCCCACTTTCAGGGGGCCTCCTACAATGAGCAGTTCTTC. V gene TRBV28 combines with J gene TRBJ2-1, with 8 bases aligning to TRBD1. The CDR3 consists of 17 residues. J was trimmed by 0 bases and V by 5 bases; bases with no gene match: 9. In germline, CDR1 is MDHEN, CDR2 SYDVKM.

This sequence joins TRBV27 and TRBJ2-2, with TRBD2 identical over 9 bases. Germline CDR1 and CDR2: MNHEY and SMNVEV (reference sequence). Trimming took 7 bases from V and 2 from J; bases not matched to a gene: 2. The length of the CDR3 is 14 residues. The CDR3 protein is CASTSGINTGELFF. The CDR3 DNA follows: TGTGCCAGCACTAGCGGGATAAACACCGGGGAGCTGTTTTTT.

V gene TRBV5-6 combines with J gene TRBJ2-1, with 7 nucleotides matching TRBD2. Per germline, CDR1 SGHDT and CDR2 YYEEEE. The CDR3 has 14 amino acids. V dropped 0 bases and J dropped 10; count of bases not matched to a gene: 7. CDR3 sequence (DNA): TGTGCCAGCAGCTTGGGCCGGTTTAGCGGGGAGCAGTTCTTC. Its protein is CASSLGRFSGEQFF. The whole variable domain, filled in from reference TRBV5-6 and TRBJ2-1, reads DAGVTQSPTHLIKTRGQQVTLRCSPKSGHDTVSWYQQALGQGPQFIFQYYEEEERQRGNFPDRFSGHQFPNYSSELNVNALLLGDSALYLCASSLGRFSGEQFFGPGTRLTVL.

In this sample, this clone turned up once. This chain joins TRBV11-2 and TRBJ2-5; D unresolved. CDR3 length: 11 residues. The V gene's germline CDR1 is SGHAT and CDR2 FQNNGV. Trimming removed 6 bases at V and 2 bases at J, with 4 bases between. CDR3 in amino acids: CASRQQETQYF. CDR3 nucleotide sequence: TGTGCCAGCAGGCAGCAAGAGACCCAGTACTTC.

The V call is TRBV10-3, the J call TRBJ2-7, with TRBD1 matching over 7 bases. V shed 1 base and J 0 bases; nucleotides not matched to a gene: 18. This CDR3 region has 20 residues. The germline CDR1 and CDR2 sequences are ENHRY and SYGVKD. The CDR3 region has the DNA TGTGCCATCAGTGAGTTCCACACTGAGACAGGGACCTTAAACTCCTACGAGCAGTACTTC. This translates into CAISEFHTETGTLNSYEQYF.

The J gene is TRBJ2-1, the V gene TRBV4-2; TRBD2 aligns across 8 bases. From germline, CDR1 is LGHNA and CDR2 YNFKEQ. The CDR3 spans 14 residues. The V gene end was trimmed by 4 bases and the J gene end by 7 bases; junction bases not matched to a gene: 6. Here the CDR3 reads CASSPAGVHNEQFF. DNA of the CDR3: TGTGCCAGCAGCCCAGCGGGAGTGCATAATGAGCAGTTCTTC.

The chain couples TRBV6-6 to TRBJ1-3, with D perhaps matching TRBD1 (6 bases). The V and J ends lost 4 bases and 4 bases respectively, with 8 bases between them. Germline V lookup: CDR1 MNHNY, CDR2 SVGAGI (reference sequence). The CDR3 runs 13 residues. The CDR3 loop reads CASSSQGGNTIYF. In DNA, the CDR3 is TGTGCCAGCAGTTCCCAGGGGGGAAACACCATATATTTT.

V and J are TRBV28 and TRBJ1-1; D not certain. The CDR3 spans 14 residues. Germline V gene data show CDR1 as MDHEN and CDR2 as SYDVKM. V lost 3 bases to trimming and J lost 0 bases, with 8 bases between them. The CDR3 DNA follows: TGTGCCAGCAGTTTTGGCGGTTTGAACACTGAAGCTTTCTTT. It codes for CASSFGGLNTEAFF. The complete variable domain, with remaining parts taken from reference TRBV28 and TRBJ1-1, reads DVKVTQSSRYLVKRTGEKVFLECVQDMDHENMFWYRQDPGLGLRLIYFSYDVKMKEKGDIPEGYSVSREKKERFSLILESASTNQTSMYLCASSFGGLNTEAFFGQGTRLTVV.

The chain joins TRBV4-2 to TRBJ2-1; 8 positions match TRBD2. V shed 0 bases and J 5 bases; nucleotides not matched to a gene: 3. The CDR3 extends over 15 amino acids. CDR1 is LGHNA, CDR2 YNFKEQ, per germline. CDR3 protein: CASSQETSVNNEQFF. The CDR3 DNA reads TGTGCCAGCAGCCAAGAGACTAGCGTGAACAATGAGCAGTTCTTC.

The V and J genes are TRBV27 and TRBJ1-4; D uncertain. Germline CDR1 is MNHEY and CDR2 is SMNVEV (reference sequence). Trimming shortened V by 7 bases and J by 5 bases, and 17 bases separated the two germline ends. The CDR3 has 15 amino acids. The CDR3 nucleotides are TGTGCCAGCACCCAACTGGGCAGGCACAATGAAAAACTGTTTTTT. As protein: CASTQLGRHNEKLFF.

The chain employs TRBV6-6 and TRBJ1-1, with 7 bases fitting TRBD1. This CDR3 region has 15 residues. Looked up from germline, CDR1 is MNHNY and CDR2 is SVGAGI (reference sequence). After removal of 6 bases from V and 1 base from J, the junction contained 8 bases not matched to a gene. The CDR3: CASSFPTGANTEAFF. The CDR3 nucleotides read TGTGCCAGCAGCTTCCCTACAGGGGCGAACACTGAAGCTTTCTTT.

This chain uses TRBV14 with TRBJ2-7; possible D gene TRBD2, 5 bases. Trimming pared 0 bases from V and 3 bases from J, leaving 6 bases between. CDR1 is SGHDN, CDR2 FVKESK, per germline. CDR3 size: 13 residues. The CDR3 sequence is CASSQDGIYEQYF. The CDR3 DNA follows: TGTGCCAGCAGCCAAGACGGGATCTACGAGCAGTACTTC.

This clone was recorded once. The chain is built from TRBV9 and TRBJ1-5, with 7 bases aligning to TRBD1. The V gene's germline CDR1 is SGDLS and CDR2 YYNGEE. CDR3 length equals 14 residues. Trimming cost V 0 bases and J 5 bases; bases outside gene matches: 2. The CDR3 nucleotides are TGTGCCAGCAGCGTAGAGGGGGCTGATCAGCCCCAGCATTTT. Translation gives CASSVEGADQPQHF.

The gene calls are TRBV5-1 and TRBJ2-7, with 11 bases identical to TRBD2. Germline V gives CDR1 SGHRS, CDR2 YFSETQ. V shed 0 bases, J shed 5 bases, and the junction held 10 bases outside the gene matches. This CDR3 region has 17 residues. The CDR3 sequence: CASSLVASGRPLNEQYF. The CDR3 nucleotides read TGCGCCAGCAGCTTGGTCGCTAGCGGGAGGCCGTTGAACGAGCAGTACTTC. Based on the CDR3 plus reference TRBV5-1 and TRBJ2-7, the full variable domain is KAGVTQTPRYLIKTRGQQVTLSCSPISGHRSVSWYQQTPGQGLQFLFEYFSETQRNKGNFPGRFSGRQFSNSRSEMNVSTLELGDSALYLCASSLVASGRPLNEQYFGPGTRLTVT.

CDR3 region: CASSGLWSSPTNEQYF. The CDR3 DNA reads TGTGCCAGCAGTGGTTTATGGAGTTCCCCTACGAACGAGCAGTACTTC. The chain carries TRBV2 and TRBJ2-7; no clear D gene. CDR1 SNHLY and CDR2 FYNNEI come from the germline V gene. This CDR3 region has 16 residues. The ends were cut back, 4 bases at V and 5 bases at J, with 21 bases in the middle.

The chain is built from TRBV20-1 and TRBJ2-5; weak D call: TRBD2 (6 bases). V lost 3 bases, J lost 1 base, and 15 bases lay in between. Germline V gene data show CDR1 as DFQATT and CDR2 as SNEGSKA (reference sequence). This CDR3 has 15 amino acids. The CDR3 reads CSASVVGGFQETQYF. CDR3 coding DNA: TGCAGTGCTAGTGTCGTGGGAGGTTTCCAAGAGACCCAGTACTTC.